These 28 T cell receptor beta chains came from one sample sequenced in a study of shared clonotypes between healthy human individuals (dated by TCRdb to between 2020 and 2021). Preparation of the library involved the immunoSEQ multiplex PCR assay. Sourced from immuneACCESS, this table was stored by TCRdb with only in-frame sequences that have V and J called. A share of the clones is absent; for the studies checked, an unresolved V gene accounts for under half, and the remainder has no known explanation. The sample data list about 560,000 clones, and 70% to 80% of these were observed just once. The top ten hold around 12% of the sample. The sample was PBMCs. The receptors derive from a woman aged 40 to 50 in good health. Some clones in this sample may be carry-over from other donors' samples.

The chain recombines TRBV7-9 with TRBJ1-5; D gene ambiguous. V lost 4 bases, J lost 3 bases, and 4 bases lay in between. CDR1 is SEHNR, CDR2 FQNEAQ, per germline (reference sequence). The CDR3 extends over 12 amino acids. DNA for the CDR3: TGTGCCAGCAGCTCCAACAATCAGCCCCAGCATTTT. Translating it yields CASSSNNQPQHF.

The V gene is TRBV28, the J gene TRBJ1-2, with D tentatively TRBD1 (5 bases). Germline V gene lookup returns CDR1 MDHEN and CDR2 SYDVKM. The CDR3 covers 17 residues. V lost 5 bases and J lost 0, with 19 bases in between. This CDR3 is CASSLLLRGLPNYGYTF. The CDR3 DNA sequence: TGTGCCAGCAGTCTCCTCTTGAGGGGTTTACCTAACTATGGCTACACCTTC.

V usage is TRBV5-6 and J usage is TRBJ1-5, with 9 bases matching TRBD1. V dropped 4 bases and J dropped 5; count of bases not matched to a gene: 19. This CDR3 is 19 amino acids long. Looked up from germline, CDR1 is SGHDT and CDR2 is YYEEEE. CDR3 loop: CASSNQKWGGTGIYQPQHF. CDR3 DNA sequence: TGTGCCAGCAGCAACCAAAAATGGGGCGGGACAGGGATCTATCAGCCCCAGCATTTT.

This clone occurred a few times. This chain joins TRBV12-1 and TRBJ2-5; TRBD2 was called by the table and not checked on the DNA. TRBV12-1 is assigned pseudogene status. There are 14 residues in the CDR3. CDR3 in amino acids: CASSRGGIKETQYF. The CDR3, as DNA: TGTGCCAGCAGCCGGGGGGGAATCAAAGAGACCCAGTACTTC.

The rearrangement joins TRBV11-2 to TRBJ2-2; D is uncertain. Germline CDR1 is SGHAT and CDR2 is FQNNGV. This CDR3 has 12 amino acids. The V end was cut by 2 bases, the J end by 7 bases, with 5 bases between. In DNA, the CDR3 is TGTGCCAGCAGCTTAATCAACGGGGAGCTGTTTTTT. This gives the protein CASSLINGELFF.

The CDR3 protein is CASRKTQPTTGLASEYEQFF. CDR3 nucleotides: TGTGCCAGCAGAAAAACCCAACCTACCACGGGACTAGCATCTGAATATGAGCAGTTCTTC. This chain joins TRBV21-1 and TRBJ2-1; the table gives TRBD2 as D, unverified against the DNA. TRBV21-1 is flagged as a pseudogene. The CDR3 loop spans 20 amino acids.

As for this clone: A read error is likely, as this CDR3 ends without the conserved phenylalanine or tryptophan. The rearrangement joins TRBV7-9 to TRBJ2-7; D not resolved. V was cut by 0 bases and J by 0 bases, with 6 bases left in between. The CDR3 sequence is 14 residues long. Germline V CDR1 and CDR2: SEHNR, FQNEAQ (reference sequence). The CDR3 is CASSLAASSYEQYL. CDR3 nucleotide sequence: TGTGCCAGCAGCTTAGCAGCCAGCTCCTACGAGCAGTACCTC.

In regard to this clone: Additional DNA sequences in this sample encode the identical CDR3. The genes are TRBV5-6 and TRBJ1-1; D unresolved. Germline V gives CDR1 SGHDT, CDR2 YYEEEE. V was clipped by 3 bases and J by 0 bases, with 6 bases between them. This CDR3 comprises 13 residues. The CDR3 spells CASSSTVNTEAFF. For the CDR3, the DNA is TGTGCCAGCAGCTCTACAGTGAACACTGAAGCTTTCTTT.

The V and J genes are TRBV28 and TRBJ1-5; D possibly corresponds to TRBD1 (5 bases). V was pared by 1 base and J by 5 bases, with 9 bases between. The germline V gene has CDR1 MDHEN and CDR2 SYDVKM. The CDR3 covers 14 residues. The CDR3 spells CASSLFSGDQPQHF. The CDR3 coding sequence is TGTGCCAGCAGTTTATTCTCGGGGGATCAGCCCCAGCATTTT.

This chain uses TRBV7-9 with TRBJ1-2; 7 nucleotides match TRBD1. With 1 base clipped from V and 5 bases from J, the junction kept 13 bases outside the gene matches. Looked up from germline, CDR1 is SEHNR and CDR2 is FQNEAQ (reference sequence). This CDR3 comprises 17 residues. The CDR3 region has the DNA TGTGCCAGCAGCTTAGGTCGCCAGGGGGGTTCCCTTTATGGCTACACCTTC. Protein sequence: CASSLGRQGGSLYGYTF.

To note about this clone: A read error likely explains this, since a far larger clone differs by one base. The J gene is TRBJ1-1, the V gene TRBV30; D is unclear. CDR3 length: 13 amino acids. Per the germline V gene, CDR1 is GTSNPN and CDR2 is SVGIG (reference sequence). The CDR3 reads CAWSVVLGTEALF. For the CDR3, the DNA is TGTGCCTGGAGTGTAGTACTAGGAACTGAAGCTCTCTTT.

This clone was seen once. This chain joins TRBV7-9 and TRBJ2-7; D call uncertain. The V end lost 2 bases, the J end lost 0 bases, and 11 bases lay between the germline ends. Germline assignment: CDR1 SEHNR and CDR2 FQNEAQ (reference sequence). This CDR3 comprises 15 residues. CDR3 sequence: CASSLQASPSYEQYF. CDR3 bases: TGTGCCAGCAGCTTACAGGCTAGTCCCTCCTACGAGCAGTACTTC.

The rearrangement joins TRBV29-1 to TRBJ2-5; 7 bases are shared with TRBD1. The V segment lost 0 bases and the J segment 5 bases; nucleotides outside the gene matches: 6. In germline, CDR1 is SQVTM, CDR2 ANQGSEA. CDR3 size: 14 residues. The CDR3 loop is CSVEELTGYETQYF. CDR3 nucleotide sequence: TGCAGCGTTGAAGAATTGACAGGGTATGAGACCCAGTACTTC.

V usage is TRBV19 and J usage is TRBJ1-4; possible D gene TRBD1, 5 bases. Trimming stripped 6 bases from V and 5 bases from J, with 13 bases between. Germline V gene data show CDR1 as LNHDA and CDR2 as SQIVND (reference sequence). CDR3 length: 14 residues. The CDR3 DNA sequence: TGTGCCAGTAGACTCCAGGGAGAGAATGAAAAACTGTTTTTT. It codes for CASRLQGENEKLFF.

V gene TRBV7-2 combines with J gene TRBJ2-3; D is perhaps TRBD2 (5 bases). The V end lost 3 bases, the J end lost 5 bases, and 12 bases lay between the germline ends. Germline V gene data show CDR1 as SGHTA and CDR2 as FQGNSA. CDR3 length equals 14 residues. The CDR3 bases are TGTGCCAGCAGCTTCACTAGGGCGGGAGATACGCAGTATTTT. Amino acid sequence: CASSFTRAGDTQYF.

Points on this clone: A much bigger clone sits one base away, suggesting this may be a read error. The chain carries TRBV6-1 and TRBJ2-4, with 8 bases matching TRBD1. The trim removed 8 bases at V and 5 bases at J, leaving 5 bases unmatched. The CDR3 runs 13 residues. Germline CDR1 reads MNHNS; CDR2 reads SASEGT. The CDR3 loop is CASVDRAENIQYF. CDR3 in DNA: TGTGCCAGCGTGGACAGGGCTGAAAACATTCAGTACTTC.

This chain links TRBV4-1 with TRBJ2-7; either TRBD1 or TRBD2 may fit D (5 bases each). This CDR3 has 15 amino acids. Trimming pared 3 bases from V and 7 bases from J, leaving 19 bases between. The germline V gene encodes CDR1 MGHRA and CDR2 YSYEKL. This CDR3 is CASSHGAGVTSEQYF. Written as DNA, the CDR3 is TGCGCCAGCAGCCACGGGGCGGGCGTCACGTCTGAGCAGTACTTC.

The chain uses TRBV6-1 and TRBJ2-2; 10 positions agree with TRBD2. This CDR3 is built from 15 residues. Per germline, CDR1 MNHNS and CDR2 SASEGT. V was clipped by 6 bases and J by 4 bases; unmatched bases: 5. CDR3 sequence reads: CASRTGTSVTGELFF. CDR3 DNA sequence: TGTGCCAGCAGAACCGGGACTAGCGTCACCGGGGAGCTGTTTTTT.

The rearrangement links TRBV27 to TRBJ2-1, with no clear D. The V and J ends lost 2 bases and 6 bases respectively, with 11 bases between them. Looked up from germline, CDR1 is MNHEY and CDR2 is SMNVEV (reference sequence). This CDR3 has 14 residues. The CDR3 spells CASSLQDMGNEQFF. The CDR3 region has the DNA TGTGCCAGCAGTTTACAGGATATGGGCAATGAGCAGTTCTTC.

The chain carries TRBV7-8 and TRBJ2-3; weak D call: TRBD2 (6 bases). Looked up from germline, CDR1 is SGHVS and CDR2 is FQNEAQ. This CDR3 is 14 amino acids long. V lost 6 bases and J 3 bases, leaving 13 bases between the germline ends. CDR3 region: CASSLVGGTDTQYF. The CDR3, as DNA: TGTGCCAGCAGTCTAGTGGGGGGAACAGATACGCAGTATTTT.

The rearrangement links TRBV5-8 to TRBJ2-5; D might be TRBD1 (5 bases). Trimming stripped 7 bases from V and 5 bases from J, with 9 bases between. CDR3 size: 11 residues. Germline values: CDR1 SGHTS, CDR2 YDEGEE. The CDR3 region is CASRQYETQYF. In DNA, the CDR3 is TGTGCCAGCCGACAGTATGAGACCCAGTACTTC.

CDR3 bases: TGTGCCTGGAGTGTAAAATCTGGAAACACCATATATTTT. Translated: CAWSVKSGNTIYF. The chain recombines TRBV30 with TRBJ1-3; D gene uncertain. This CDR3 comprises 13 residues. V dropped 0 bases and J dropped 1 base, with 4 bases sitting between them. Germline-derived CDR1 and CDR2 are GTSNPN and SVGIG (reference sequence).

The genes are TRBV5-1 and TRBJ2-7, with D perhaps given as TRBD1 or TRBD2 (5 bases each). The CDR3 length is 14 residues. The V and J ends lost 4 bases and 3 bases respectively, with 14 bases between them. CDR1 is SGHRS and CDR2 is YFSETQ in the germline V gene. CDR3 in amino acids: CASSQRDGGYEQYF. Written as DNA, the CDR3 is TGCGCCAGCAGCCAACGGGACGGAGGCTACGAGCAGTACTTC.

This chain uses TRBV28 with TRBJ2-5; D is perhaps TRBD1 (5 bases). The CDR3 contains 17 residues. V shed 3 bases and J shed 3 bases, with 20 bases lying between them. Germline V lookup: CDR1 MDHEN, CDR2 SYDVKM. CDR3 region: CASSFPTAGLIEETQYF. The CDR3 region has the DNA TGTGCCAGCAGTTTTCCGACAGCTGGGCTTATAGAAGAGACCCAGTACTTC.

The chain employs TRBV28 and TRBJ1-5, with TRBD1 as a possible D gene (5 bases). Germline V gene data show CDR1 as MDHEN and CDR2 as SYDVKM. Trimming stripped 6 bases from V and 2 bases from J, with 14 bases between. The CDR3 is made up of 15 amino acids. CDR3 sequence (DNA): TGTGCCAGCAGGCAACCCGGGACGGGCAATCAGCCCCAGCATTTT. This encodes CASRQPGTGNQPQHF.

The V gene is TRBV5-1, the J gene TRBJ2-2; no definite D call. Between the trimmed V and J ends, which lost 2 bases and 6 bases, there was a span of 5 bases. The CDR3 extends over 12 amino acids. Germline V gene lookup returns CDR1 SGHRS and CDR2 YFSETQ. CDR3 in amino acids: CASSLGAGELFF. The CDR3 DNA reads TGCGCCAGCAGCTTAGGCGCCGGGGAGCTGTTTTTT.

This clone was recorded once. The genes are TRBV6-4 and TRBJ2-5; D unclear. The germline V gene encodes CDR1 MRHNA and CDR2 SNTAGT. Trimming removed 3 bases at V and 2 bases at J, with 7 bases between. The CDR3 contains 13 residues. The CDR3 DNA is TGTGCCAGCAGTGAGGCACCTCAAGAGACCCAGTACTTC. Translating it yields CASSEAPQETQYF.

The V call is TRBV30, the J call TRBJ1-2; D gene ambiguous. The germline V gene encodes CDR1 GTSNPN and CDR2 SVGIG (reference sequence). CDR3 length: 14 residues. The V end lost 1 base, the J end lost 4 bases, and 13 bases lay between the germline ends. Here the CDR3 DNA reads TGTGCCTGGAGTGGGCCAGGCTGGGGCTATGGCTACACCTTC. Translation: CAWSGPGWGYGYTF.